This T cell receptor beta chain stems from a study of a mutant IDH1 vaccine in newly diagnosed glioma. Study in general: The therapy given earlier, which was standard therapy, consisted of radiotherapy, temozolomide, or both, and most of the patients received both. Study observations and caveats: The study observed vaccine-induced immune responses in around 94% of patients.

The data were produced by immunoSEQ multiplex PCR, yet TCRdb's version contains in-frame clones alone and is incomplete. The top ten clones hold 4% to 6% of a sample with more than 50,000 clones, roughly 61% of them seen once. Specified time point: week 47, end of study. Each dose of the vaccine consisted of 300 ug of mutant IDH1 20-mer peptide, with topical imiquimod. The table lists this clone with a few counts. Its antigen is not known. This CDR3 spans 15 amino acids. V dropped 0 bases and J dropped 4; count of bases not matched to a gene: 3. Germline CDR1 reads SGHRS; CDR2 reads YFSETQ. This receptor was identified in a man in his forties or fifties with glioma. Some clones in this sample may be carry-over from other donors' samples. Sequences were derived from peripheral blood mononuclear cells (PBMCs), sampled from a glioma patient whose treatment included an IDH1 peptide vaccine. The genes are TRBV5-1 and TRBJ1-5, with 8 bases identical to TRBD1. CDR3 DNA sequence: TGCGCCAGCAGCTTGGAGGGACAGGAGAATCAGCCCCAGCATTTT. Amino acid sequence: CASSLEGQENQPQHF.